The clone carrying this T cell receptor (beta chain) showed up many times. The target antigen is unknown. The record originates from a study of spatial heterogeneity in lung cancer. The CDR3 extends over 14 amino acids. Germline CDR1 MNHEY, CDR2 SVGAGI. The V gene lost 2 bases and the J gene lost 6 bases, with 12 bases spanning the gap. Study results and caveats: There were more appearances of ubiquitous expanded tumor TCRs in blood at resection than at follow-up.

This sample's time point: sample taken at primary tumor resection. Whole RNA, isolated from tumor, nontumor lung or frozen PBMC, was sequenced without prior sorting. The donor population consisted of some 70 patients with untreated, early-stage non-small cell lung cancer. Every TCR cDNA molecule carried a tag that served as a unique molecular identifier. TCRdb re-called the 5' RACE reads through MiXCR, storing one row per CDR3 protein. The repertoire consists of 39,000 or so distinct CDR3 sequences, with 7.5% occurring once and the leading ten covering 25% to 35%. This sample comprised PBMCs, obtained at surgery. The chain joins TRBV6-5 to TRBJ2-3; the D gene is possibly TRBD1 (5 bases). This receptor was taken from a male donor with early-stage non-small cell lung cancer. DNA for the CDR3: TGTGCCAGCAGTTACGGGGCCTCGAGGGATACGCAGTATTTT. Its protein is CASSYGASRDTQYF.